Listed here are 30 T cell receptor beta chains from one sample, sequenced in a study of cytomegalovirus exposure and HLA in healthy donors. Researchers ran the PCR with 60 Vbeta and 13 Jbeta primers. Here immunoSEQ multiplex PCR was the method, and the copy in TCRdb shows in-frame clones only, minus some. The sample shows some 100,000 clones, 75% of them seen only once. The sequenced sample was PBMCs. The receptors here all came from a woman younger than 35 in good health and CMV-seropositive.

This rearrangement joins TRBV13 to TRBJ2-5, with 8 bases matching TRBD2. Trimming cost V 1 base and J 4 bases; bases outside gene matches: 5. The length of the CDR3 is 15 residues. Germline V lookup: CDR1 PRHDT, CDR2 FYEKMQ (reference sequence). This CDR3 reads CASSLVGLEGETQYF. In nucleotides, the CDR3 is TGTGCCAGCAGCTTAGTGGGACTAGAAGGAGAGACCCAGTACTTC. Using reference TRBV13 and TRBJ2-5 for the parts outside the CDR3, the full variable domain is AAGVIQSPRHLIKEKRETATLKCYPIPRHDTVYWYQQGPGQDPQFLISFYEKMQSDKGSIPDRFSAQQFSDYHSELNMSSLELGDSALYFCASSLVGLEGETQYFGPGTRLLVL.

The rearrangement joins TRBV5-1 to TRBJ2-7; D may be TRBD1 (6 bases). Germline CDR1 and CDR2: SGHRS and YFSETQ. Trimming removed 3 bases at V and 3 bases at J, with 13 bases between. This CDR3 comprises 14 residues. The CDR3 nucleotides read TGCGCCAGCAGCTCCTCACAGGGCAGCTACGAGCAGTACTTC. It is translated as CASSSSQGSYEQYF.

The chain couples TRBV12-5 to TRBJ1-1; TRBD1 aligns across 7 bases. CDR3 length: 14 residues. CDR1 is LGHNT, CDR2 FRNRAP, per germline. Trimming cost V 1 base and J 7 bases; bases outside gene matches: 6. This CDR3 is CASGLGQGTNEAFF. DNA of the CDR3: TGTGCTAGTGGTTTGGGACAGGGAACCAATGAAGCTTTCTTT. Looking up the rest from reference TRBV12-5 and TRBJ1-1 gives the full variable domain: DARVTQTPRHKVTEMGQEVTMRCQPILGHNTVFWYRQTMMQGLELLAYFRNRAPLDDSGMPKDRFSAEMPDATLATLKIQPSEPRDSAVYFCASGLGQGTNEAFFGQGTRLTVV.

The chain couples TRBV28 to TRBJ1-2, with D perhaps matching TRBD1 (6 bases). CDR1 is MDHEN and CDR2 is SYDVKM in the germline V gene. There are 15 residues in the CDR3. Trimming pared 5 bases from V and 5 bases from J, leaving 18 bases between. The CDR3 DNA is TGTGCCAGCAGTCGTCAGGGGTCTCTTGCATATGGCTACACCTTC. Encoded protein: CASSRQGSLAYGYTF.

The count of this clone is one. The chain recombines TRBV6-5 with TRBJ1-1; the match to TRBD1 covers 7 bases. The CDR3 sequence is 12 residues long. The V and J ends lost 5 bases and 10 bases, in that order; junction bases with no gene match: 7. Germline CDR1 MNHEY, CDR2 SVGAGI. In DNA form, the CDR3 reads TGTGCCAGCAGTAAGACAGGGACACGAGCTTTCTTT. It yields the protein CASSKTGTRAFF.

Here the CDR3 DNA reads TGCAGCGTTGAGGTGAGGTCCTACGAGCAGTACTTC. Translating it yields CSVEVRSYEQYF. V gene TRBV29-1 combines with J gene TRBJ2-7; D is uncertain. Germline loops: CDR1 SQVTM, CDR2 ANQGSEA. The length of the CDR3 is 12 residues. V was clipped by 3 bases and J by 1 base, with 7 bases between them.

The V call is TRBV7-9, the J call TRBJ2-7; 9 bases agree with TRBD1. Germline V gives CDR1 SEHNR, CDR2 FQNEAQ (reference sequence). This CDR3 is built from 16 residues. With 4 bases clipped from V and 1 base from J, the junction kept 8 bases outside the gene matches. CDR3: CASSSWGTGKSYEQYF. CDR3 sequence (DNA): TGTGCCAGCAGCTCGTGGGGGACAGGGAAATCCTACGAGCAGTACTTC.

This clone has a handful of counts. CDR3 DNA: TGTGCCATCAGGGGGACTAGCGGGAGCACAGATACGCAGTATTTT. Protein product: CAIRGTSGSTDTQYF. The chain employs TRBV10-3 and TRBJ2-3; TRBD2 agrees at 12 bases. Trimming took 6 bases from V and 0 from J; bases not matched to a gene: 1. CDR1 and CDR2 from the germline V gene are ENHRY and SYGVKD. CDR3 length: 15 amino acids.

In nucleotides, the CDR3 is TGTGCCAGCAGCGGGACTAGCGAATCGATAGGCGAGCAGTACTTC. Translated: CASSGTSESIGEQYF. V usage is TRBV2 and J usage is TRBJ2-7; 10 bases agree with TRBD2. J gave up 6 bases and V 6 bases, and 11 bases lay outside the gene matches. Germline-derived CDR1 and CDR2 are SNHLY and FYNNEI. There are 15 residues in the CDR3. Filled out from reference TRBV2 and TRBJ2-7, the complete variable domain reads EPEVTQTPSHQVTQMGQEVILRCVPISNHLYFYWYRQILGQKVEFLVSFYNNEISEKSEIFDDQFSVERPDGSNFTLKIRSTKLEDSAMYFCASSGTSESIGEQYFGPGTRLTVT.

This clone came up a few times. V usage is TRBV19 and J usage is TRBJ2-1; D possibly corresponds to TRBD2 (6 bases). The length of the CDR3 is 18 residues. The germline gives CDR1 LNHDA, CDR2 SQIVND (reference sequence). Trimming stripped 5 bases from V and 5 bases from J, with 25 bases between. The CDR3 sequence: CASSGGRGARKANNEQFF. CDR3 in DNA: TGTGCCAGTAGTGGGGGGAGAGGGGCTCGGAAAGCGAACAATGAGCAGTTCTTC.

The chain recombines TRBV7-8 with TRBJ2-5, with 7 bases matching TRBD1. Germline V gene lookup returns CDR1 SGHVS and CDR2 FQNEAQ. CDR3 length: 15 residues. V shed 4 bases and J 2 bases; nucleotides not matched to a gene: 7. The CDR3 DNA reads TGTGCCAGCAGCTCTCTGACAGGGAAGCAAGAGACCCAGTACTTC. It encodes CASSSLTGKQETQYF.

The rearrangement joins TRBV23-1 to TRBJ2-7; TRBD2 matches 8 bases. TRBV23-1 is an ORF, and what it does is uncertain. The CDR3 has 16 amino acids. The J segment lost 3 bases and the V segment lost 7 bases, leaving 14 bases of the junction unmatched. The CDR3 nucleotides read TGCGCCAGCATCTCGTGGAAGCGGGAGAGCTTCTACGAGCAGTACTTC. Its protein is CASISWKRESFYEQYF.

The rearrangement uses TRBV28 and TRBJ2-7; D perhaps matches TRBD2 (6 bases). V dropped 7 bases and J dropped 0 bases, with 13 bases sitting between them. CDR3 length: 14 residues. Germline-derived CDR1 and CDR2 are MDHEN and SYDVKM. The CDR3: CASNERADSYEQYF. The CDR3 DNA is TGTGCCAGCAACGAGCGGGCGGACTCCTACGAGCAGTACTTC.

The J gene is TRBJ2-7, the V gene TRBV5-4; TRBD1 matches at 10 bases. CDR3 length: 15 amino acids. The J segment lost 2 bases and the V segment lost 1 base, leaving 3 bases of the junction unmatched. Per the germline V gene, CDR1 is SGHNT and CDR2 is YYREEE (reference sequence). In nucleotides, the CDR3 is TGTGCCAGCAGCTTGATGGGACAGGGGACCTACGAGCAGTACTTC. This codes for CASSLMGQGTYEQYF.

The chain couples TRBV7-8 to TRBJ1-5, with TRBD1 matching 9 bases. CDR3 length: 16 residues. Germline V lookup: CDR1 SGHVS, CDR2 FQNEAQ. Trimming cost V 1 base and J 1 base; bases outside gene matches: 2. Here the CDR3 reads CASSLGTGVSNQPQHF. The CDR3 bases are TGTGCCAGCAGCTTAGGGACAGGGGTCAGCAATCAGCCCCAGCATTTT. Using reference TRBV7-8 and TRBJ1-5 for the parts outside the CDR3, the full variable domain is GAGVSQSPRYKVAKRGQDVALRCDPISGHVSLFWYQQALGQGPEFLTYFQNEAQLDKSGLPSDRFFAERPEGSVSTLKIQRTQQEDSAVYLCASSLGTGVSNQPQHFGDGTRLSIL.

The chain couples TRBV7-8 to TRBJ2-3, with 9 bases lining up with TRBD1. The V gene's germline CDR1 is SGHVS and CDR2 FQNEAQ. Trimming took 1 base from V and 6 from J; bases not matched to a gene: 5. This CDR3 comprises 15 residues. CDR3: CASSLEQGARDTQYF. CDR3 coding DNA: TGTGCCAGCAGCTTAGAACAGGGGGCACGCGATACGCAGTATTTT.

The chain carries TRBV6-1 and TRBJ2-2; weak D call: TRBD2 (6 bases). Trimming left V 11 bases short and J 3 bases short, with 13 bases between. The CDR3 sequence is 13 residues long. Germline CDR1 MNHNS, CDR2 SASEGT. CDR3 sequence: CAGAGTDTGELFF. As DNA, the CDR3 is TGTGCCGGGGCGGGAACGGACACCGGGGAGCTGTTTTTT.

The rearrangement uses TRBV2 and TRBJ2-3; 12 bases agree with TRBD2. The CDR3 spans 16 residues. CDR1 SNHLY and CDR2 FYNNEI come from the germline V gene. The junction had 5 bases not matched to a gene; V was cut back by 5 bases and J by 2 bases. The CDR3 loop reads CASSFLAGGITDTQYF. The CDR3 DNA sequence: TGTGCCAGCAGTTTCCTAGCGGGAGGGATCACAGATACGCAGTATTTT. The whole variable domain, filled in from reference TRBV2 and TRBJ2-3, reads EPEVTQTPSHQVTQMGQEVILRCVPISNHLYFYWYRQILGQKVEFLVSFYNNEISEKSEIFDDQFSVERPDGSNFTLKIRSTKLEDSAMYFCASSFLAGGITDTQYFGPGTRLTVL.

In this sample, this clone turned up a few times. This chain connects TRBV4-3 to TRBJ2-2; 10 bases are a match to TRBD2. The CDR3 contains 18 residues. Germline V lookup: CDR1 LGHNA, CDR2 YSLEER. The trim removed 0 bases at V and 7 bases at J, leaving 11 bases unmatched. The CDR3 nucleotides read TGCGCCAGCAGCCAAGATCGGATTAGCGGGAGGTTGGGCGGGGAGCTGTTTTTT. Its translation is CASSQDRISGRLGGELFF.

The chain recombines TRBV4-2 with TRBJ2-5; 12 bases align to TRBD2. The J call may be wrong; the DNA end is better matched by TRBJ2-7. The germline V gene encodes CDR1 LGHNA and CDR2 YNFKEQ. The CDR3 runs to 15 residues. The CDR3 region has the DNA TGTGCCAGCAGCAGTCGGCTAGCGGGAGGGTACGAGCAGTACTTC. Amino acid sequence: CASSSRLAGGYEQYF.

The chain couples TRBV19 to TRBJ2-6; TRBD1 might be the D (6 bases). Germline V lookup: CDR1 LNHDA, CDR2 SQIVND (reference sequence). The CDR3 consists of 18 residues. V gave up 2 bases and J gave up 1 base, with 15 bases separating them. CDR3 nucleotides: TGTGCCAGTAGTATATCCGGGACAAGAGTATCTGGGGCCAACGTCCTGACTTTC. Its translation: CASSISGTRVSGANVLTF.

The CDR3 bases are TGTGCCAGCAGCTTGGCGGGACTTGTTAACGAGCAGTACTTC. Encoded protein: CASSLAGLVNEQYF. J is TRBJ2-7 and V is TRBV5-4; D is perhaps TRBD2 (6 bases). The CDR3 length is 14 residues. Trimming stripped 0 bases from V and 5 bases from J, with 12 bases between. The germline V gene encodes CDR1 SGHNT and CDR2 YYREEE (reference sequence).

This chain uses TRBV6-4 with TRBJ2-7, with 12 bases matching TRBD2. CDR3 length equals 13 residues. The germline gives CDR1 MRHNA, CDR2 SNTAGT. With V trimmed by 9 bases and J by 4 bases, 4 bases remained unmatched. This CDR3 reads CASRTSGIYEQYF. As DNA, the CDR3 is TGTGCCAGTCGGACTAGCGGGATATACGAGCAGTACTTC.

The CDR3 DNA reads TGCGCCAGCAGTGAGTCGAATCGGGACAGGGGGCTCTACGAGCAGTACTTC. Its protein is CASSESNRDRGLYEQYF. V gene TRBV10-1 combines with J gene TRBJ2-7; 12 bases line up with TRBD1. The CDR3 loop spans 17 amino acids. The germline V gene has CDR1 WNHNN and CDR2 SYGVQD (reference sequence). V lost 0 bases, J lost 3 bases, and 6 bases stayed unmatched.

This clone was observed a single time. The chain is built from TRBV9 and TRBJ2-4; tentative D call: TRBD2 (6 bases). The germline V gene has CDR1 SGDLS and CDR2 YYNGEE. The CDR3 extends over 12 amino acids. V was pared by 3 bases and J by 8 bases, with 9 bases between. CDR3 protein: CASSGASDIQYF. CDR3 in DNA: TGTGCCAGCAGCGGGGCTAGCGACATTCAGTACTTC.

The V call is TRBV30, the J call TRBJ1-4; D is ambiguous. Germline V gene sequence: CDR1 GTSNPN, CDR2 SVGIG (reference sequence). This CDR3 spans 13 amino acids. V was shortened by 3 bases and J by 7 bases, with 12 bases between the two germline ends. The CDR3 region has the DNA TGTGCCTGGAGAGTCACCCCGGGTGAAAAACTGTTTTTT. Protein sequence: CAWRVTPGEKLFF.

The DNA for the CDR3 is TGTGCCAGCAGTTACTCTAGGGACTTCTCCTACGAGCAGTACTTC. Translated: CASSYSRDFSYEQYF. V usage is TRBV6-5 and J usage is TRBJ2-7; D perhaps matches TRBD2 (6 bases). This CDR3 is 15 amino acids long. Trimming removed 0 bases at V and 0 bases at J, with 9 bases between. CDR1 MNHEY and CDR2 SVGAGI come from the germline V gene.

This chain uses TRBV30 with TRBJ2-1; 7 bases fit TRBD2. The CDR3 runs 15 residues. In germline, CDR1 is GTSNPN, CDR2 SVGIG (reference sequence). V lost 1 base and J lost 1; bases outside the gene matches: 4. The CDR3 region has the DNA TGTGCCTGGAGTGGTGGGAGGGCATCCTACAATGAGCAGTTCTTC. This gives the protein CAWSGGRASYNEQFF.

The rearrangement uses TRBV28 and TRBJ1-4; D may be TRBD1 (6 bases). This CDR3 contains 12 residues. Trimming cost V 8 bases and J 11 bases, with 15 bases left between them. Germline V gene data show CDR1 as MDHEN and CDR2 as SYDVKM. CDR3 residues: CASAPPRGKLFF. The CDR3 nucleotides are TGTGCCAGCGCCCCCCCCAGGGGCAAACTGTTTTTT.

The V and J genes are TRBV27 and TRBJ1-5; no clear D. Looked up from germline, CDR1 is MNHEY and CDR2 is SMNVEV (reference sequence). Trimming left V 5 bases short and J 7 bases short, with 9 bases between. The CDR3 loop spans 12 amino acids. DNA of the CDR3: TGTGCCAGCAGTCCTCCGGGACAGCCCCAGCATTTT. It translates to CASSPPGQPQHF.